This paragraph reports one TCR beta chain. What it binds is not known. Naivety among CD8 cells was defined by CD45RO negativity and positive CCR7 selection, thereby excluding terminally differentiated effector memory CD45RA+ cells. These data come from a study of shared clonotypes between healthy human individuals. Background on the study: Three CD4 naive, three CD4 memory, two CD8 naive and one CD8 memory plate were used per donor. Notes on the study in general: Shared clonotypes: approximately 4.5% naive CD4, 3.5% to 4% naive CD8, over 2% memory CD4, roughly 0.4% memory CD8. Few donors restricted represented genetic and exposure-history diversity.

The assay was immunoSEQ multiplex PCR, and TCRdb's table has in-frame clones only and misses some. The sample includes approximately 1.9 million clones, just under 95% of them seen just once. This CDR3 contains 13 residues. Trimming removed 3 bases at V and 7 bases at J, with 15 bases between. Germline CDR1 is SQVTM and CDR2 is ANQGSEA. This chain connects TRBV29-1 to TRBJ1-2; D unresolved. This receptor was obtained from a man between 18 and 35 years old in good health. Some clones in this sample may be carry-over from other donors' samples. The specimen sequenced was naive CD8+ T cells from PBMCs. CDR3 amino acids: CSVDLGRFAGYTF. The DNA for the CDR3 is TGCAGCGTTGACTTGGGCAGGTTCGCTGGCTACACCTTC.